These 18 T cell receptor beta chains were sequenced from one sample in a study of shared clonotypes between healthy human individuals. Clones were sequenced by immunoSEQ multiplex PCR, and TCRdb holds only the in-frame ones, with some missing. This table has more than 1.2 million clones, 98% appearing once. Sequenced sample: naive CD4+ T cells sorted from blood. As to subset: CD45RA+ positively selected. Every receptor here comes from a man aged 25-45 years in good health.

The rearrangement joins TRBV30 to TRBJ2-7, with 8 bases that match TRBD1. Germline trimming cut 4 bases from V and 3 bases from J; bases unmatched to any gene: 5. This CDR3 contains 13 residues. Germline V CDR1 and CDR2: GTSNPN, SVGIG (reference sequence). The CDR3 region has the DNA TGTGCCTGGAACCGCGGACAGGGCTACGAGCAGTACTTC. Amino acid sequence: CAWNRGQGYEQYF. Full variable domain (missing parts from reference TRBV30 and TRBJ2-7): SQTIHQWPATLVQPVGSPLSLECTVEGTSNPNLYWYRQAAGRGLQLLFYSVGIGQISSEVPQNLSASRPQDRQFILSSKKLLLSDSGFYLCAWNRGQGYEQYFGPGTRLTVT.

The table lists this clone with a count of one. V is TRBV6-1 and J is TRBJ2-7; 9 positions match TRBD1. Germline assignment: CDR1 MNHNS and CDR2 SASEGT. Trimming removed 5 bases from V and 2 bases from J; junction bases left unmatched: 7. The CDR3 consists of 15 residues. CDR3 nucleotides: TGTGCCAGCAGTACTACCGGGACAGGGACCTACGAGCAGTACTTC. It encodes CASSTTGTGTYEQYF.

The chain uses TRBV18 and TRBJ1-5; 10 bases map to TRBD1. Trimming cost V 6 bases and J 6 bases; bases outside gene matches: 5. Germline V lookup: CDR1 KGHSH, CDR2 LQKENI. The CDR3 totals 14 residues. In nucleotides, the CDR3 is TGTGCCAGCTCCCTTGACAGGGGGCTTCAGCCCCAGCATTTT. It encodes CASSLDRGLQPQHF. Full variable domain (rest looked up from reference TRBV18 and TRBJ1-5): NAGVMQNPRHLVRRRGQEARLRCSPMKGHSHVYWYRQLPEEGLKFMVYLQKENIIDESGMPKERFSAEFPKEGPSILRIQQVVRGDSAAYFCASSLDRGLQPQHFGDGTRLSIL.

The J gene is TRBJ2-2, the V gene TRBV11-2, with 8 bases lining up with TRBD2. The J segment lost 4 bases and the V segment lost 5 bases, leaving 9 bases of the junction unmatched. The CDR3 is made up of 16 amino acids. Germline CDR1 reads SGHAT; CDR2 reads FQNNGV. The CDR3 here is CASSPAGLAGTGELFF. The CDR3 DNA is TGTGCCAGCAGCCCAGCCGGACTAGCAGGCACCGGGGAGCTGTTTTTT.

The V and J genes are TRBV10-3 and TRBJ2-7; TRBD1 agrees at 7 bases. Germline V lookup: CDR1 ENHRY, CDR2 SYGVKD. The CDR3 extends over 14 amino acids. J was trimmed by 1 base and V by 7 bases; bases with no gene match: 7. CDR3 protein: CAITSPGQSYEQYF. The CDR3 nucleotides are TGTGCCATCACCTCACCGGGACAGTCCTACGAGCAGTACTTC.

The chain carries TRBV11-2 and TRBJ1-4; D not certain. V was pared by 3 bases and J by 8 bases, with 10 bases between. The CDR3 consists of 13 residues. Germline CDR1 and CDR2: SGHAT and FQNNGV. The CDR3 region has the DNA TGTGCCAGCAGCTTCCAACCGTACGAAAAACTGTTTTTT. This sequence encodes CASSFQPYEKLFF.

CDR3 nucleotide sequence: TGTGCCAGCAACTTCGACACCACAGATACGCAGTATTTT. Its protein is CASNFDTTDTQYF. This rearrangement joins TRBV9 to TRBJ2-3; D not resolved. V was pared by 6 bases and J by 2 bases, with 10 bases between. The CDR3 totals 13 residues. Germline CDR1 SGDLS, CDR2 YYNGEE.

V usage is TRBV28 and J usage is TRBJ2-7, with 7 bases aligning to TRBD1. V lost 8 bases, J lost 0 bases, and 13 bases stayed unmatched. The germline V gene has CDR1 MDHEN and CDR2 SYDVKM. CDR3 size: 16 residues. The CDR3 DNA reads TGTGCCAGCCAATCCCGAAGGACAGGTCCCTCCTACGAGCAGTACTTC. Protein: CASQSRRTGPSYEQYF.

Turning to this clone: Other DNA sequences of this sample code for an identical CDR3. The CDR3 sequence is CASSSTEAFF. DNA for the CDR3: TGTGCCAGCAGCTCAACTGAAGCTTTCTTT. The V gene is TRBV7-9, the J gene TRBJ1-1, with D unresolved. Germline CDR1 and CDR2: SEHNR and FQNEAQ (reference sequence). Trimming left V 4 bases short and J 5 bases short, with 2 bases between. This CDR3 spans 10 amino acids.

This clone is a singleton in its sample. The chain carries TRBV19 and TRBJ2-5; D is uncertain. The V gene lost 5 bases and the J gene lost 7 bases, with 17 bases spanning the gap. The germline V gene has CDR1 LNHDA and CDR2 SQIVND (reference sequence). The CDR3 runs to 14 residues. The CDR3 DNA reads as TGTGCCAGTAGTCCGCGTCAGGCGACCGGGACCCAGTACTTC. This translates into CASSPRQATGTQYF.

The chain recombines TRBV5-1 with TRBJ1-4; 8 bases fit TRBD1. Germline loops: CDR1 SGHRS, CDR2 YFSETQ. V gave up 0 bases and J gave up 7 bases; unmatched junction bases: 8. CDR3 size: 16 residues. This chain's CDR3 is CASSLAGQGISEKLFF. The DNA for the CDR3 is TGCGCCAGCAGCTTGGCTGGACAGGGCATCAGTGAAAAACTGTTTTTT.

V and J are TRBV5-6 and TRBJ1-5; D is ambiguous. The V gene lost 0 bases and the J gene lost 6 bases, with 10 bases spanning the gap. The germline CDR1 and CDR2 sequences are SGHDT and YYEEEE. The length of the CDR3 is 14 residues. The CDR3 DNA reads as TGTGCCAGCAGCTTGGGGGGTACCAGTCAGCCCCAGCATTTT. This encodes CASSLGGTSQPQHF.

J is TRBJ1-2 and V is TRBV6-5; 7 bases agree with TRBD1. The germline CDR1 and CDR2 sequences are MNHEY and SVGAGI. After removal of 2 bases from V and 0 bases from J, the junction contained 6 bases not matched to a gene. The CDR3 contains 16 residues. The CDR3 region has the DNA TGTGCCAGCAGTTACGGGGACAGAAAGTCTAACTATGGCTACACCTTC. Residues: CASSYGDRKSNYGYTF.

This clone was seen just once. The rearrangement links TRBV25-1 to TRBJ2-7; 10 bases line up with TRBD1. Trimming removed 6 bases from V and 5 bases from J; junction bases left unmatched: 13. The CDR3 loop spans 16 amino acids. The V gene's germline CDR1 is MGHDK and CDR2 SYGVNS. Here the CDR3 reads CASSRTGDRGIHEQYF. The CDR3 coding sequence is TGTGCCAGCAGCCGAACCGGGGACAGGGGTATCCACGAGCAGTACTTC.

V usage is TRBV7-9 and J usage is TRBJ1-3; maybe TRBD1 (5 bases). Trimming left V 5 bases short and J 2 bases short, with 10 bases between. The CDR3 is 14 residues long. Germline values: CDR1 SEHNR, CDR2 FQNEAQ (reference sequence). The chain's CDR3 is CASSRVQAGNTIYF. The CDR3 nucleotides are TGTGCCAGCAGCCGTGTACAGGCTGGAAACACCATATATTTT.

V is TRBV28 and J is TRBJ2-7; D tentatively reads TRBD1 or TRBD2 (5 bases each). Germline assignment: CDR1 MDHEN and CDR2 SYDVKM. The V gene lost 8 bases and the J gene lost 2 bases, with 13 bases spanning the gap. This CDR3 contains 13 residues. The CDR3 bases are TGTGCCAGCGGAGGCAGGGTTCCCTACGAGCAGTACTTC. Translating it yields CASGGRVPYEQYF.

This clone was picked up one time. V usage is TRBV5-1 and J usage is TRBJ1-1; D might be TRBD1 (5 bases). The CDR3 is 15 residues long. V gave up 0 bases and J gave up 5 bases, with 14 bases separating them. Germline CDR1 is SGHRS and CDR2 is YFSETQ. DNA for the CDR3: TGCGCCAGCAGCTTGGGACAGAGCGGAGGTACTGAAGCTTTCTTT. Its translation: CASSLGQSGGTEAFF. Complete variable domain (other parts from reference TRBV5-1 and TRBJ1-1): KAGVTQTPRYLIKTRGQQVTLSCSPISGHRSVSWYQQTPGQGLQFLFEYFSETQRNKGNFPGRFSGRQFSNSRSEMNVSTLELGDSALYLCASSLGQSGGTEAFFGQGTRLTVV.

V usage is TRBV11-2 and J usage is TRBJ2-1; the match to TRBD2 covers 8 bases. This CDR3 is built from 17 residues. The germline gives CDR1 SGHAT, CDR2 FQNNGV. The V segment lost 0 bases and the J segment 5 bases; nucleotides outside the gene matches: 9. The CDR3 loop reads CASSLEGTRTSHNEQFF. For the CDR3, the DNA is TGTGCCAGCAGCTTAGAGGGAACCAGGACTAGCCACAATGAGCAGTTCTTC.